This section outlines one TCR beta chain sequence together with its context. Produced via immunoSEQ multiplex PCR; TCRdb's table is partial and in-frame only. The repertoire holds tens of thousands of clones, with 80% to 90% as singletons. V shed 6 bases, J shed 7 bases, and the junction held 4 bases outside the gene matches. The CDR3 covers 13 residues. The data were taken from a study of control samples from healthy donors and cancer patients. This chain links TRBV12-3 or TRBV12-4 with TRBJ1-2; the match to TRBD1 covers 11 bases. The source material was PBMCs. The receptor comes from a woman between 50 and 59 years old with head and neck cancer. CDR3 sequence: CASSPGQGAGYTF. CDR3 nucleotide sequence: TGTGCCAGCAGCCCCGGACAGGGGGCTGGCTACACCTTC.